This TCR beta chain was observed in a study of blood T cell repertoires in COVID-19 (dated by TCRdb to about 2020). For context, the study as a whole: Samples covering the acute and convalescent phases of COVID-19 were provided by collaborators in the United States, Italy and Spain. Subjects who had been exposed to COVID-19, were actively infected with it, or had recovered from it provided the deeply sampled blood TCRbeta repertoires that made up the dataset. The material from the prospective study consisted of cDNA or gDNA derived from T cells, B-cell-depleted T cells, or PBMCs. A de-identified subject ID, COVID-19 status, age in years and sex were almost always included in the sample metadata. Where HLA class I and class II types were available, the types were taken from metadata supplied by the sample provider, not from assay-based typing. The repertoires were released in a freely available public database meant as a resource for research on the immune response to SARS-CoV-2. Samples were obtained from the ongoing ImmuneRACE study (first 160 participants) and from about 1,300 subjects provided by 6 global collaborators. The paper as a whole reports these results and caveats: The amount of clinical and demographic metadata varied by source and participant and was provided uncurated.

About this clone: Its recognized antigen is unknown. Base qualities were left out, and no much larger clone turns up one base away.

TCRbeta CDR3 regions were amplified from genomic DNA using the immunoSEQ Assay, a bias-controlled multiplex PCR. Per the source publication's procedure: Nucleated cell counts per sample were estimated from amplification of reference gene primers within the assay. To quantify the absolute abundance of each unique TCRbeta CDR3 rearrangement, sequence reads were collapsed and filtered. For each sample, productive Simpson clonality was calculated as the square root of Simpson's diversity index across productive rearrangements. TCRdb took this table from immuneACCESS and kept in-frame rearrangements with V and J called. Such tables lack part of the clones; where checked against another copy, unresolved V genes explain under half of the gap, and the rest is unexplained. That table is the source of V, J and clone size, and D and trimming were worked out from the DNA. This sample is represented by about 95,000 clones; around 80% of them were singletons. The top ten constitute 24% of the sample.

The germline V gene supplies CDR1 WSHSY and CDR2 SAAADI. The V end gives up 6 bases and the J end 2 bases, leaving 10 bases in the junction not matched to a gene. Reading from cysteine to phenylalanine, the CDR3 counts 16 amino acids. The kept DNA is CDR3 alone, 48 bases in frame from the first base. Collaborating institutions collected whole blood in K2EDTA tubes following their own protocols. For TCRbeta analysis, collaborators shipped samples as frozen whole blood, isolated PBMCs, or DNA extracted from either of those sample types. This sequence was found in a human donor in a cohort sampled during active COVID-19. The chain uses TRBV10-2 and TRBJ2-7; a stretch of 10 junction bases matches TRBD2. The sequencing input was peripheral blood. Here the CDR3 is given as CASSILTSGKAYEQYF. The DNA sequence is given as TGCGCCAGCAGCATCCTTACTAGCGGGAAAGCCTACGAGCAGTACTTC.